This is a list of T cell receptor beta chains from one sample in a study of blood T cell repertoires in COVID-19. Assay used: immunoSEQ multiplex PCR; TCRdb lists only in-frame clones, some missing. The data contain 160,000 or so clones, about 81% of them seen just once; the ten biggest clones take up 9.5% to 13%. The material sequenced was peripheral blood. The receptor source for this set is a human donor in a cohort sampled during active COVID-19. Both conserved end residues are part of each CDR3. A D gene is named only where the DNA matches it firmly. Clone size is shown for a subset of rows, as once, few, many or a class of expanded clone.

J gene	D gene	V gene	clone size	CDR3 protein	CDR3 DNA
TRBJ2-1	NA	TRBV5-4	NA	CASSLMRSDEQFF	TGTGCCAGCAGCTTGATGCGGAGCGATGAGCAGTTCTTC
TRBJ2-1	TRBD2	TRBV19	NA	CASSIGSGTSSRNEQFF	TGTGCCAGTAGTATTGGTAGCGGGACTTCTAGTCGCAATGAGCAGTTCTTC
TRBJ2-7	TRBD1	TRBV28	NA	CASSRTGTTYEQYF	TGTGCCAGCAGCCGGACAGGGACAACCTACGAGCAGTACTTC
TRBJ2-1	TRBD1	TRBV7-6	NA	CASSRGTGVVHEQFF	TGTGCCAGCAGCCGGGGGACAGGGGTTGTTCATGAGCAGTTCTTC
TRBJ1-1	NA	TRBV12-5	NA	CASGFVRANTEAFF	TGTGCTAGTGGTTTCGTCAGGGCCAACACTGAAGCTTTCTTT
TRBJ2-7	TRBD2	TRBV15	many	CATSRDPLAGTYEQYF	TGTGCCACCAGCAGAGACCCACTAGCGGGAACCTACGAGCAGTACTTC
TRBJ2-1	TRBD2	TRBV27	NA	CASRSAGGSHNEQFF	TGTGCCAGCAGATCAGCGGGAGGGTCTCACAATGAGCAGTTCTTC
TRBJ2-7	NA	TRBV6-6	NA	CASSQPELSEQYF	TGTGCCAGCAGTCAGCCGGAGCTCAGCGAGCAGTACTTC
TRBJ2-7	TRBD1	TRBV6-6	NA	CASSPRDRGPSYEQYF	TGTGCCAGCAGCCCCCGGGACAGGGGGCCCTCCTACGAGCAGTACTTC
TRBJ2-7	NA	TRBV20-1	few	CSVIPLSEQYF	TGCAGTGTCATACCACTGAGCGAGCAGTACTTC
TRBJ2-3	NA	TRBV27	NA	CASSLVQGITDTQYF	TGTGCCAGCAGTTTAGTACAGGGAATAACAGATACGCAGTATTTT
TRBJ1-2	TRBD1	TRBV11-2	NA	CASSSGQGARGYTF	TGTGCCAGCAGCTCGGGACAGGGGGCGCGGGGCTACACCTTC
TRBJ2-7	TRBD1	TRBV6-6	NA	CASSLGGQGITYSYEQYF	TGTGCCAGCAGTCTGGGGGGACAGGGGATTACATACTCCTACGAGCAGTACTTC
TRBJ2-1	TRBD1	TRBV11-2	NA	CASSLKGDSYNEQFF	TGTGCCAGCAGCTTAAAAGGGGACAGCTACAATGAGCAGTTCTTC
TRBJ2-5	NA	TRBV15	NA	CATSRLGTEGQTQYF	TGTGCCACCAGCAGACTTGGGACTGAAGGTCAGACCCAGTACTTC
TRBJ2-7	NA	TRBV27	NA	CASSQRGYEQYF	TGTGCCAGCAGCCAGCGTGGCTACGAGCAGTACTTC
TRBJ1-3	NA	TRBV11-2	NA	CASSLGFSSIYF	TGTGCCAGCAGCTTAGGGTTCTCCAGCATATATTTT
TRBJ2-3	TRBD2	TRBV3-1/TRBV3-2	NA	CASSQKVAGIDTQYF	TGTGCCAGCAGCCAGAAGGTAGCGGGGATTGATACGCAGTATTTT